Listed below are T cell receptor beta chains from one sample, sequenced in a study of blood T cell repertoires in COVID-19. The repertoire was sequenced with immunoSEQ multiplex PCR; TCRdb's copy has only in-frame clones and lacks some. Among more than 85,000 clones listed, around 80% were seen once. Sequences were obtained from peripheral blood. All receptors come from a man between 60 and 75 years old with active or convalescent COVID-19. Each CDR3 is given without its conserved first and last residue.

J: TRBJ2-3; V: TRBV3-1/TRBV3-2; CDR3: ASSQDGTSGSTDTQY
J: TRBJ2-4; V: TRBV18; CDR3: ASSRGTGLAKNIQY
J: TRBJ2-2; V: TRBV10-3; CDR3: AISETGGRTGELF
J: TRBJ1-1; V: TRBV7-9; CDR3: ASSDATSNTEAF
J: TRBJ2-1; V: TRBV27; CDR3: ASIGGSYNEQF
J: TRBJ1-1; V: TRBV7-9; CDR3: ASSLLYGNNTEAF
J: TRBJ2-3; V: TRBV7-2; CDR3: ASSSNPSGRGTDTQY
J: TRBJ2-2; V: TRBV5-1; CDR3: ASSSRENTGELF
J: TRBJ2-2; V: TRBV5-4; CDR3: ASSWTSGNLHTGELF
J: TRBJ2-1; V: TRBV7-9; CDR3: ASSLYSHGGNEQF
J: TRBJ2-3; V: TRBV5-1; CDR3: ASSLGTSTDTQY
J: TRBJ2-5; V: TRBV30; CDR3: AWSRSGIQETQY
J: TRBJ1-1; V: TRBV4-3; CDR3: ASSQVQGSEAF
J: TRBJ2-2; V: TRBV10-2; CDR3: ASSEQGFGGELF
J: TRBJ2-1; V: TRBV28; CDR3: ASSLQGAGDEQF
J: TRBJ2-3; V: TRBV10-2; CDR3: ASSDVAGGEDTQY
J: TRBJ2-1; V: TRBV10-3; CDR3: AISESALETYNEQF
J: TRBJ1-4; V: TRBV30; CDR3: ALQGADEKLF
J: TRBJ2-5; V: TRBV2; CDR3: ASSTPGAGETQY
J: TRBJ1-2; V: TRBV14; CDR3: ASSQAGETGALY
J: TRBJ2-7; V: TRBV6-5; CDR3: ASKTPLADEQY
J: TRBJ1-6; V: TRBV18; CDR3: ASSPPTSPSNSPLH
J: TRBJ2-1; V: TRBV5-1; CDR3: ASSLEIAGGYNEQF
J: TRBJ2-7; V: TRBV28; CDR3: ASSLSNSYEQY
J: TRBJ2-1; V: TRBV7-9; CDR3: ASSTRTSGWINEQF
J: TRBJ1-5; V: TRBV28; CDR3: ASRPPTGGYQPQH
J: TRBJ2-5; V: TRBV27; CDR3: ASSFGGSLGETQY
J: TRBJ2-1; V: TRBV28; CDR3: ASSLRLGAYNEQF
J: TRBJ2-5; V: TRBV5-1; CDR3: ASSSGLAGFQETQY
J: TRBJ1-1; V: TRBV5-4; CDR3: ASSQGTNTEAF
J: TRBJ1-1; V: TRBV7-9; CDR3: ASSFGTGLA
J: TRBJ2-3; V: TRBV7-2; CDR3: ASSLAATQY
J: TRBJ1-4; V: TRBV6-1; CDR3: ASSEGQGFATNEKLF
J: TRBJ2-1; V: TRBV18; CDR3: ASSPGLGWLNEQF
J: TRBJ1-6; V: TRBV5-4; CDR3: ASSSSNSPLH
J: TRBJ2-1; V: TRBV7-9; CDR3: ASSRRGSSYNEQF
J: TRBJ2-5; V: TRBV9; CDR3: ASSAQTGPRETQY
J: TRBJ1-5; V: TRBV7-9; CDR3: ASTPSTRAYRAHFNQPQH
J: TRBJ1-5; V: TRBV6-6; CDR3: ASSSNRNQPQH
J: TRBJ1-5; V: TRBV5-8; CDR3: ASSVWTGNSNQPQH
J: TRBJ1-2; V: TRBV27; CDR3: ASSYRVGGYT
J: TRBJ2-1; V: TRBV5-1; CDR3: ASSPGLAGSYNEQF
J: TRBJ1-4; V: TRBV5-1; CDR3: ASTSTASNEKLF
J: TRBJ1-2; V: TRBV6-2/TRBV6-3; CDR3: ASSQWTGNYGYT
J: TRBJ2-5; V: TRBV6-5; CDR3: ASSQSGSGQETQY
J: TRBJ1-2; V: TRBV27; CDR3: ASSAHYSTGDGYT
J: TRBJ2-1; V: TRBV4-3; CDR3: ASSQDWRGRGQF
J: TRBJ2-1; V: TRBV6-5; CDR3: ASSYSRASVYNEQF
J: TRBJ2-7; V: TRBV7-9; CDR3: ASSNSGYEQY